This T cell receptor beta chain was identified during a study of T-cell reconstitution after alpha-beta-depleted transplantation in children. Trimming pared 5 bases from V and 8 bases from J, leaving 13 bases between. The CDR3 length is 13 residues. Germline CDR1 reads SEHNR; CDR2 reads FQNEAQ (reference sequence). Molecular barcoding with unique molecular identifiers was used for the TCRbeta library. TCRdb processed the PCR reads anew with MiXCR; each CDR3 protein has one entry. The profile shows hundreds of thousands of distinct CDR3 sequences, about 11% of them singletons. The source of this sequence is a human donor who donated a stem cell graft to a child with acute myeloid leukemia. The starting material was PBMCs from the stem cell graft donor, obtained from the stem cell graft. This chain links TRBV7-9 with TRBJ2-1; D might be TRBD1 (6 bases). This chain's CDR3 is CASSVPTGYEQFF. The DNA of the CDR3 is TGTGCCAGCAGCGTCCCAACAGGGTATGAGCAGTTCTTC.